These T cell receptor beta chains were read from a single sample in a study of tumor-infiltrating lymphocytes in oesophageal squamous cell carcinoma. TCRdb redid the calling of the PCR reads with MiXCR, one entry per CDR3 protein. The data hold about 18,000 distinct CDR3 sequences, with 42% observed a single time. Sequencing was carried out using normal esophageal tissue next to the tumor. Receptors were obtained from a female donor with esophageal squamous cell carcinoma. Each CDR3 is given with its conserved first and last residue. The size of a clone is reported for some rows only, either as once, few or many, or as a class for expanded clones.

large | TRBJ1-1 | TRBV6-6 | CASSYPGWDTEAFF
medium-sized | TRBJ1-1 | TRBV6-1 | CASSGPQGAFF
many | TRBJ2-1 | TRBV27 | CASSFSQGHEQFF
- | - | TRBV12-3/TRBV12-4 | CASRRAGGAYNEQFF
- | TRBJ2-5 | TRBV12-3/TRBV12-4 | CASTIQGQETQYF
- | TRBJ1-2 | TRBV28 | CASSLGSQGWYGYTF
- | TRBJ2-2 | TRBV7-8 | CASSLYLGKGGELFF
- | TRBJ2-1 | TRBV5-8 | CASSSRTSNEQFF
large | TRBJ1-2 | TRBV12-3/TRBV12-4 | CASSLAGDGYTF
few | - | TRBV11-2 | CASSMTSGNYNEQFF
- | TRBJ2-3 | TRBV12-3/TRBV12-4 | CASSPIQGAVDTQYF
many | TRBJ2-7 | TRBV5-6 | CASSLGAGGIYEQYF
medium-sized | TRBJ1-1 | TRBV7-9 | CASSHRDRGMNTEAFF
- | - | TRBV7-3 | CASSLSFSSGNEQFF
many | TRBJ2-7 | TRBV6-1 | CASSFTLAGNYEQYF
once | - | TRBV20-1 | CSASYRGMLVETQYF
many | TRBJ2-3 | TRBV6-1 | CASSEAAGVGSGNTQYF
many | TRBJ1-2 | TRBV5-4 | CASRPGTAPYGYTF
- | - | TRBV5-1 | CASSLGLREQFF
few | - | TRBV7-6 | CASSTLGQGTYEQYF
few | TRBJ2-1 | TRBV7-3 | CASSKPGLASYNEQFF
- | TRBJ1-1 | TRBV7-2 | CASSLQKNTEAFF
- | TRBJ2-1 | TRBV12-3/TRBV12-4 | CASSLRSSYNEQFF
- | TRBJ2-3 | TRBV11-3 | CASKSTDTQYF
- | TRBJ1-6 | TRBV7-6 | CDSSLGTKQETQYF
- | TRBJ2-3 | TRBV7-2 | CASSHGVAGINTDTQYF
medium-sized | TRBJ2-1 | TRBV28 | CASRTGGFYNEQFF
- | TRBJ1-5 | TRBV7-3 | CASSLTGERGQPQHF
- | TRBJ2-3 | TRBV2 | CASRKGDRVAGLYNEQYF
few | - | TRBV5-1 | CASSTRLAGEDFLAYNEQFF
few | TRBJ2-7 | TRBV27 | CASWGQESSYEQYF
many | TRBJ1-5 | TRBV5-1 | CASSLAGISNQPQHF
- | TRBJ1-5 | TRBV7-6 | CASSHPGPNQPQHF
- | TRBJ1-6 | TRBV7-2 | CASGVGLYNSPLHF
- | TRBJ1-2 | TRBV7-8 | CASSLGTANYGYTF
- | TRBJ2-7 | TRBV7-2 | CASSSPRRGGQPTTYEQYF
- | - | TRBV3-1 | CASSRGGRGEQYF
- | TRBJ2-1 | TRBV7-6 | CASGRNNEQFF
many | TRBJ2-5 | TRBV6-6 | CASSYATTPGGANEQYF
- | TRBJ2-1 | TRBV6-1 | CASSMGNSYNEQFF
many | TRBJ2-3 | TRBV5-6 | CASTIRPQSDTQYF
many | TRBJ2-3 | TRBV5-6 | CASSLLGLADTTDTQYF
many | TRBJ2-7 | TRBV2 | CASSEARWYEQYF
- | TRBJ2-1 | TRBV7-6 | CASSHGAFGEQFF
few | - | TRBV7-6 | CASSAGSNEQFF
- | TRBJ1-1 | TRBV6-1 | CASSYGRGGSMNTEAFF
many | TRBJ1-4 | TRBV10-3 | CAISAGSNEKLFF